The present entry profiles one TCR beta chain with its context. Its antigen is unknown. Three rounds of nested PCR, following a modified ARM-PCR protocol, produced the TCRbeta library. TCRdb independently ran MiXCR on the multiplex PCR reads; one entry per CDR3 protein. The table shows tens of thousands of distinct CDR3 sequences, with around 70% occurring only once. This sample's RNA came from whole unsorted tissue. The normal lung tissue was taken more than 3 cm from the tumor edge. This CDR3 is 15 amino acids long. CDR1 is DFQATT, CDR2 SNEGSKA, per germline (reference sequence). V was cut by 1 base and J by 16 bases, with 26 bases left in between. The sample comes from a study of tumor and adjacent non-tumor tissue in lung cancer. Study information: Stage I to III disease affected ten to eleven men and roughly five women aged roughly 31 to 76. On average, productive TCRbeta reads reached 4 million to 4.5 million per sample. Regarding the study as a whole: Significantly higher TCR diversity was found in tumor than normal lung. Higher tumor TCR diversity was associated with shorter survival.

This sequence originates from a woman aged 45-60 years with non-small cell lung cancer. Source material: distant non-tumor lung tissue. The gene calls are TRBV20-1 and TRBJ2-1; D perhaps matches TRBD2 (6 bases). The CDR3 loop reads CSARVRRDPTIEEFF. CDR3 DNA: TGCAGTGCTAGAGTCCGGCGGGACCCCACCATCGAGGAATTCTTC.